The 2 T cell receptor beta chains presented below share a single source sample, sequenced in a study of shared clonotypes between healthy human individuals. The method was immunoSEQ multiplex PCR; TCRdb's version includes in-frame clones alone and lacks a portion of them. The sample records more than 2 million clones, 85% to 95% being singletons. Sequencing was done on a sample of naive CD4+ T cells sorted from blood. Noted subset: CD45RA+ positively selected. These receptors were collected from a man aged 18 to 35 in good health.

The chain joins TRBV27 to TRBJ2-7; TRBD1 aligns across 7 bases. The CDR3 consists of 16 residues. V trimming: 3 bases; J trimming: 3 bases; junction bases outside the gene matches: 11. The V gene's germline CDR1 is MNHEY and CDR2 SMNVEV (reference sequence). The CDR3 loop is CASSLYPGQPLYEQYF. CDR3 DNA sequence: TGTGCCAGCAGTTTGTACCCGGGACAGCCTCTCTACGAGCAGTACTTC.

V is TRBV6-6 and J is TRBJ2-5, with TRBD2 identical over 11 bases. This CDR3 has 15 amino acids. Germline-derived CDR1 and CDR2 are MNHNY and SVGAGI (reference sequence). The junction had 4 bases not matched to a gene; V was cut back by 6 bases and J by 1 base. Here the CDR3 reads CASSLAGGSQETQYF. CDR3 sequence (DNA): TGTGCCAGCAGCCTAGCGGGGGGTAGCCAAGAGACCCAGTACTTC.